One and the same sample provided the 23 T cell receptor beta chains below, sequenced in a study of PD-L1 blockade in urothelial cancer. The repertoire was sequenced with immunoSEQ multiplex PCR; TCRdb's copy has only in-frame clones and lacks some. The table includes roughly 36,000 clones, 80% to 90% detected once. Sequencing used PBMCs, obtained around atezolizumab (anti-PD-L1) treatment. The receptors here all came from a man aged 55 to 70 with urothelial cancer.

A few counts support this clone. The chain recombines TRBV6-4 with TRBJ2-5; D may be TRBD1 (8 bases). Germline-derived CDR1 and CDR2 are MRHNA and SNTAGT. The CDR3 contains 16 residues. V lost 8 bases and J 3 bases, leaving 22 bases between the germline ends. CDR3 loop: CASYRGDRKRKETQYF. The CDR3 DNA is TGTGCCAGCTACCGGGGGGACAGGAAGAGGAAAGAGACCCAGTACTTC.

V is TRBV6-1 and J is TRBJ1-1; D gene uncertain. With 7 bases removed from V and 2 bases from J, the gap between germline ends came to 11 bases. Germline loops: CDR1 MNHNS, CDR2 SASEGT. The CDR3 totals 13 residues. CDR3 in amino acids: CASTLTPNTEAFF. The DNA of the CDR3 is TGTGCCAGCACCCTGACACCAAACACTGAAGCTTTCTTT.

V gene TRBV7-3 combines with J gene TRBJ1-2, with a tentative D call TRBD1 (6 bases). The length of the CDR3 is 13 residues. The ends were cut back, 5 bases at V and 4 bases at J, with 11 bases in the middle. CDR1 is SGHTA and CDR2 is FQGTGA in the germline V gene. The CDR3 loop is CASSLARGYGYTF. CDR3 DNA: TGTGCCAGCAGCCTTGCCAGGGGCTATGGCTACACCTTC.

This clone was counted only a few times. This chain uses TRBV6-1 with TRBJ2-2, with TRBD2 matching 12 bases. The germline gives CDR1 MNHNS, CDR2 SASEGT. The V segment lost 4 bases and the J segment 3 bases; nucleotides outside the gene matches: 9. The CDR3 runs 18 residues. The CDR3 is CASSATSPSGGDTGELFF. The CDR3 coding sequence is TGTGCCAGCAGTGCGACCAGCCCTAGCGGGGGGGACACCGGGGAGCTGTTTTTT.

The genes are TRBV5-4 and TRBJ1-2; maybe TRBD1 (5 bases). There are 15 residues in the CDR3. Between the trimmed V and J ends, which lost 3 bases and 6 bases, there was a span of 18 bases. Germline-derived CDR1 and CDR2 are SGHNT and YYREEE (reference sequence). CDR3 DNA sequence: TGTGCCAGCAGCTCAGGAGGCAGGGAGGTTGATGGCTACACCTTC. Translated: CASSSGGREVDGYTF.

V is TRBV5-5 and J is TRBJ1-1; D not resolved. The germline V gene has CDR1 SGHKS and CDR2 YYEKEE (reference sequence). CDR3 size: 16 residues. V gave up 2 bases and J gave up 0 bases, with 14 bases separating them. The CDR3 protein is CASSLRQPIMNTEAFF. The CDR3 DNA sequence: TGTGCCAGCAGCTTACGACAACCAATCATGAACACTGAAGCTTTCTTT.

The rearrangement joins TRBV28 to TRBJ2-2, with a weak D call TRBD1 (5 bases). The CDR3 runs to 16 residues. The V gene lost 7 bases and the J gene lost 6 bases, with 21 bases spanning the gap. The germline V gene encodes CDR1 MDHEN and CDR2 SYDVKM. Here the CDR3 reads CASTPMGPLKPGELFF. The DNA of the CDR3 is TGTGCCAGCACCCCAATGGGGCCCTTAAAACCCGGGGAGCTGTTTTTT.

J is TRBJ1-4 and V is TRBV5-1; D not certain. From germline, CDR1 is SGHRS and CDR2 YFSETQ. The length of the CDR3 is 16 residues. V was cut by 1 base and J by 0 bases, with 10 bases left in between. The CDR3 protein is CASSLFGSATNEKLFF. CDR3 bases: TGCGCCAGCAGCTTGTTCGGTTCTGCAACTAATGAAAAACTGTTTTTT.

J is TRBJ2-7 and V is TRBV27, with 8 bases identical to TRBD2. The V gene's germline CDR1 is MNHEY and CDR2 SMNVEV (reference sequence). The CDR3 is 12 amino acids. V was pared by 4 bases and J by 8 bases, with 4 bases of the junction left unmatched. For the CDR3, the DNA is TGTGCCAGCAGTTCTGGCGGGGGGCAGCAGTACTTC. As protein: CASSSGGGQQYF.

Of note for this clone: One end of the junction varies from germline; a read error may be responsible. The chain is built from TRBV7-7 and TRBJ2-7; tentatively, D is TRBD1 (6 bases). The germline gives CDR1 SSHAT, CDR2 FNYEAQ (reference sequence). This CDR3 region has 13 residues. Here the CDR3 DNA reads TGTGCTAGCAGCTTAATGGGGGCGGATGAGCAGTACTTC. Translated: CASSLMGADEQYF. Variable domain in full (rest from reference TRBV7-7 and TRBJ2-7): GAGVSQSPRYKVTKRGQDVTLRCDPISSHATLYWYQQALGQGPEFLTYFNYEAQPDKSGLPSDRFSAERPEGSISTLTIQRTEQRDSAMYRCASSLMGADEQYFGPGTRLTVT.

V usage is TRBV5-4 and J usage is TRBJ2-2; 11 nucleotides align to TRBD2. Germline V CDR1 and CDR2: SGHNT, YYREEE (reference sequence). The CDR3 is 20 amino acids. V lost 3 bases and J lost 0; bases outside the gene matches: 13. The CDR3 region has the DNA TGTGCCAGCAGCTCATTGACTAGCGGGATTCCCCAAGCGAACACCGGGGAGCTGTTTTTT. This codes for CASSSLTSGIPQANTGELFF.

The rearrangement uses TRBV5-6 and TRBJ1-1, with 10 bases lining up with TRBD1. Germline lookup yields CDR1 SGHDT and CDR2 YYEEEE. Trimming removed 4 bases from V and 8 bases from J; junction bases left unmatched: 8. CDR3 length: 14 amino acids. The CDR3 protein is CASSTPGQGTEAFF. The CDR3 nucleotides read TGTGCCAGCAGCACGCCGGGACAGGGGACCGAAGCTTTCTTT. The entire variable domain, with the rest obtained from reference TRBV5-6 and TRBJ1-1, is as follows: DAGVTQSPTHLIKTRGQQVTLRCSPKSGHDTVSWYQQALGQGPQFIFQYYEEEERQRGNFPDRFSGHQFPNYSSELNVNALLLGDSALYLCASSTPGQGTEAFFGQGTRLTVV.

The count of this clone is one. V usage is TRBV28 and J usage is TRBJ2-2; the D gene is possibly TRBD2 (6 bases). The germline V and J ends were trimmed by 9 bases and 4 bases, with 12 bases remaining between them. This CDR3 has 13 residues. CDR1 MDHEN and CDR2 SYDVKM come from the germline V gene. The CDR3 nucleotides are TGTGCCAGTACACGGGAGCCCACCGGGGAGCTGTTTTTT. Its protein product is CASTREPTGELFF.

This clone was seen just once. The chain recombines TRBV6-5 with TRBJ2-1; 10 nucleotides match TRBD2. CDR1 and CDR2 from the germline V gene are MNHEY and SVGAGI. The CDR3 is made up of 16 amino acids. V shed 1 base and J 5 bases; nucleotides not matched to a gene: 5. This CDR3 is CASSYYSGRADNEQFF. Written as DNA, the CDR3 is TGTGCCAGCAGTTACTACAGCGGGAGGGCCGACAATGAGCAGTTCTTC.

Comment on this clone: At one boundary the junction diverges from the germline segment, which might be a read error. The CDR3 reads CASSLGTSGAQGTQYF. Written as DNA, the CDR3 is TGTGCCAGCAGCCTAGGGACTAGCGGGGCCCAAGGGACCCAGTACTTC. The V gene is TRBV4-2, the J gene TRBJ2-7, with 13 bases that match TRBD2. Judging by the DNA end, TRBJ2-5 fits better; the J call may be wrong. The length of the CDR3 is 16 residues. The germline gives CDR1 LGHNA, CDR2 YNFKEQ.

J is TRBJ2-7 and V is TRBV6-1; D is unclear. The CDR3 extends over 14 amino acids. Germline CDR1 is MNHNS and CDR2 is SASEGT. V lost 6 bases and J lost 6, with 18 bases in between. The CDR3 here is CASSLETQLGEQYF. The DNA of the CDR3 is TGTGCCAGCAGCCTAGAGACCCAATTGGGCGAGCAGTACTTC.

This chain joins TRBV6-5 and TRBJ1-2; 9 positions agree with TRBD1. V gave up 6 bases and J gave up 8 bases; unmatched junction bases: 7. In germline, CDR1 is MNHEY, CDR2 SVGAGI. The CDR3 runs to 13 residues. In nucleotides, the CDR3 is TGTGCCAGCAGATCGACAGGGGGTGAGGGCTACACCTTC. The encoded protein is CASRSTGGEGYTF.

The rearrangement joins TRBV18 to TRBJ2-3; 7 positions agree with TRBD2. The CDR3 runs 18 residues. Germline-derived CDR1 and CDR2 are KGHSH and LQKENI. V gave up 3 bases and J gave up 1 base; unmatched junction bases: 13. The CDR3: CASSPLAGLGMGTDTQYF. CDR3 bases: TGTGCCAGCTCACCCTTAGCGGGCCTAGGAATGGGCACAGATACGCAGTATTTT.

The rearrangement links TRBV19 to TRBJ2-7; possible D gene TRBD1, 6 bases. In germline, CDR1 is LNHDA, CDR2 SQIVND (reference sequence). This CDR3 spans 14 amino acids. Trimming pared 4 bases from V and 2 bases from J, leaving 12 bases between. The CDR3 here is CASSKDSWAYEQYF. The CDR3 DNA is TGTGCCAGTAGTAAGGACAGTTGGGCCTACGAGCAGTACTTC. Looking up the rest from reference TRBV19 and TRBJ2-7 gives the full variable domain: DGGITQSPKYLFRKEGQNVTLSCEQNLNHDAMYWYRQDPGQGLRLIYYSQIVNDFQKGDIAEGYSVSREKKESFPLTVTSAQKNPTAFYLCASSKDSWAYEQYFGPGTRLTVT.

The chain joins TRBV18 to TRBJ2-3; a weak D match, TRBD2 (6 bases). CDR1 is KGHSH and CDR2 is LQKENI in the germline V gene. The CDR3 is 15 residues long. Trimming pared 2 bases from V and 1 base from J, leaving 10 bases between. In DNA, the CDR3 is TGTGCCAGCTCACCAATTAGCGGACGCACAGATACGCAGTATTTT. This sequence encodes CASSPISGRTDTQYF.

The chain uses TRBV18 and TRBJ2-7; 11 positions agree with TRBD2. The CDR3 contains 15 residues. J lost 4 bases, V lost 3 bases, and 5 bases had no gene match. Germline V gene lookup returns CDR1 KGHSH and CDR2 LQKENI. The CDR3 sequence is CASSPPSGRIYEQYF. The CDR3 nucleotides read TGTGCCAGCTCACCGCCTAGCGGGAGGATTTACGAGCAGTACTTC. Full variable domain (remainder filled in from reference TRBV18 and TRBJ2-7): NAGVMQNPRHLVRRRGQEARLRCSPMKGHSHVYWYRQLPEEGLKFMVYLQKENIIDESGMPKERFSAEFPKEGPSILRIQQVVRGDSAAYFCASSPPSGRIYEQYFGPGTRLTVT.

This clone was seen just once. The J gene is TRBJ2-5, the V gene TRBV4-2, with 9 bases fitting TRBD2. Germline CDR1 is LGHNA and CDR2 is YNFKEQ. The CDR3 spans 17 residues. V lost 0 bases and J lost 5; bases outside the gene matches: 10. The CDR3, as DNA: TGTGCCAGCAGCCAAGATTGGGGCGGGGGGGCCCGGGAGACCCAGTACTTC. Encoded protein: CASSQDWGGGARETQYF.

The chain joins TRBV10-3 to TRBJ1-1, with D maybe TRBD1 (5 bases). Germline V lookup: CDR1 ENHRY, CDR2 SYGVKD. The CDR3 is 15 residues long. V was trimmed by 1 base and J by 5 bases, leaving 14 bases between them. DNA for the CDR3: TGTGCCATCAGTGAGTTCGCCGCGGGACGGACTGAAGCTTTCTTT. This sequence encodes CAISEFAAGRTEAFF.